Each of the 11 T cell receptor beta chains below was sequenced from the same sample in a study of identical twins. TCRdb passed the 5' RACE reads through MiXCR, listing each CDR3 protein once. The repertoire consists of around 510,000 distinct CDR3 sequences, with about 13% occurring once and the leading ten covering about 0.94%. The same sample was also used in a study of yellow fever vaccine responses in identical twins.

The sequencing sample was made of CD4+ T cells sorted from blood. Receptors were obtained from a woman aged 18 to 35 in good health.

This clonotype was counted between two and nine times. The chain combines TRBV9 with TRBJ2-1; tentatively, D is TRBD1 (5 bases). CDR1 is SGDLS, CDR2 YYNGEE, per germline. V lost 0 bases and J 2 bases, leaving 9 bases between the germline ends. This CDR3 spans 15 amino acids. Here the CDR3 DNA reads TGTGCCAGCAGCGTAGGAAAGACAGCCTACAATGAGCAGTTCTTC. Its protein product is CASSVGKTAYNEQFF.

This sequence joins TRBV20-1 and TRBJ2-7; tentatively, D is TRBD2 (5 bases). Germline CDR1 DFQATT, CDR2 SNEGSKA (reference sequence). The length of the CDR3 is 13 residues. The V end was cut by 6 bases, the J end by 4 bases, with 16 bases between. This CDR3 reads CSARTRSKYEQYF. The CDR3 region has the DNA TGCAGTGCGAGGACTCGATCTAAGTACGAGCAGTACTTC.

The chain recombines TRBV7-9 with TRBJ2-7; D is undetermined. This CDR3 spans 13 amino acids. Per the germline V gene, CDR1 is SEHNR and CDR2 is FQNEAQ (reference sequence). Deletions cut 1 base from V and 6 bases from J, with 10 bases between. The CDR3 region is CASSLEVLPEQYF. The CDR3 DNA reads as TGTGCCAGCAGCTTAGAGGTCTTACCCGAGCAGTACTTC.

The chain uses TRBV28 and TRBJ1-5; the D is unclear. In germline, CDR1 is MDHEN, CDR2 SYDVKM. This CDR3 contains 17 residues. V was pared by 2 bases and J by 6 bases, with 20 bases between. The CDR3 coding sequence is TGTGCCAGCAGTTTAGTTCGGACCCGAAGATCAAGTCAGCCCCAGCATTTT. This sequence encodes CASSLVRTRRSSQPQHF.

This clonotype has only a few counts. This sequence joins TRBV6-1 and TRBJ2-5; TRBD2 agrees at 12 bases. V was pared by 6 bases and J by 5 bases, with 4 bases of the junction left unmatched. The CDR3 loop spans 14 amino acids. Germline V gives CDR1 MNHNS, CDR2 SASEGT. The CDR3 protein is CASRTSGSGETQYF. CDR3 DNA: TGTGCCAGCAGGACTAGCGGGAGTGGGGAGACCCAGTACTTC.

The chain joins TRBV6-1 to TRBJ2-3; weak D call: TRBD2 (6 bases). V lost 3 bases and J lost 8, with 15 bases in between. This CDR3 contains 14 residues. Germline CDR1 is MNHNS and CDR2 is SASEGT. The CDR3 DNA reads TGTGCCAGCAGTGAGGGGGGTAATGAGTTTACGCAGTATTTT. Translation: CASSEGGNEFTQYF.

This chain uses TRBV29-1 with TRBJ2-1, with 7 bases lining up with TRBD1. This CDR3 has 12 amino acids. Per germline, CDR1 SQVTM and CDR2 ANQGSEA. The CDR3 spells CTISRGQGEQFF. CDR3 in DNA: TGCACCATCTCTAGGGGGCAGGGGGAGCAGTTCTTC.

This clonotype was seen at least ten times. CDR3 residues: CASSVRAGSYNEQFF. The CDR3 DNA is TGTGCCAGCAGTGTCCGTGCAGGGTCCTACAATGAGCAGTTCTTC. The rearrangement uses TRBV12-3 or TRBV12-4 and TRBJ2-1; the D gene is possibly TRBD1 (5 bases). V lost 5 bases and J 1 base, leaving 12 bases between the germline ends. The CDR3 runs 15 residues.

This clonotype was seen more than once but under ten times. The chain links TRBV4-3 to TRBJ1-5; D uncertain. The V end lost 0 bases, the J end lost 7 bases, and 7 bases lay between the germline ends. Germline V gene sequence: CDR1 LGHNA, CDR2 YSLEER. CDR3 length: 13 residues. The CDR3 nucleotides read TGCGCCAGCAGCCAAGAAGTTCAGCAGCCCCAGCATTTT. Protein product: CASSQEVQQPQHF.

The rearrangement joins TRBV2 to TRBJ1-2; D ambiguous. This CDR3 spans 12 amino acids. The V gene lost 4 bases and the J gene lost 4 bases, with 7 bases spanning the gap. Looked up from germline, CDR1 is SNHLY and CDR2 is FYNNEI. The CDR3 reads CASSVGGYGYTF. The CDR3 DNA sequence: TGTGCCAGCAGTGTAGGTGGCTATGGCTACACCTTC.

This clonotype was counted only a few times. The genes are TRBV20-1 and TRBJ2-2; D is undetermined. V lost 1 base, J lost 6 bases, and 9 bases lay in between. The CDR3 runs 13 residues. Germline V CDR1 and CDR2: DFQATT, SNEGSKA (reference sequence). The CDR3 coding sequence is TGCAGTGCTAGAGTGAGTGGGTCCGGGGAGCTGTTTTTT. Translating gives CSARVSGSGELFF.